Sequencing of this T cell receptor beta chain was carried out in a study of blood T cell repertoires in COVID-19. At the level of the study: Nucleic acid was either cDNA or gDNA, and it came from T cells, B-cell-depleted T cells, or PBMCs.

TCRdb's copy holds only in-frame clones and misses some; the assay was immunoSEQ multiplex PCR. Among about 230,000 clones listed, over 75% were seen once. Between the trimmed V and J ends, which lost 0 bases and 4 bases, there was a span of 13 bases. Germline loops: CDR1 SEHNR, CDR2 FQNEAQ (reference sequence). This CDR3 comprises 15 residues. This TCR was recovered from a man aged 50 or older with COVID-19, enrolled during active disease. The sequencing input was peripheral blood. The chain is built from TRBV7-9 and TRBJ2-7; TRBD1 is a possible D gene (6 bases). The CDR3: CASSLATGQGYEQYF. The CDR3 DNA is TGTGCCAGCAGCTTAGCGACAGGTCAAGGGTACGAGCAGTACTTC.